This is a list of T cell receptor beta chains from one sample in a study of technical replicates of blood from several donors. Sequencing used immunoSEQ multiplex PCR; TCRdb keeps in-frame clones, though not all of them. The sample has tens of thousands of clones, roughly 90% seen once. The material sequenced was T cells isolated from PBMCs. The receptors shown here come from a human donor in good health. Each CDR3 is given with its conserved first and last residue. The D gene is left open where the match is weak. Clone size is given for some rows only: seen once, a few or many times, or a class if the clone is expanded.

CDR3 DNA: TGTGCCAGCAGTGTCGGCAGGGGAAAGACAACTGAAGCTTTCTTT
CDR3 protein: CASSVGRGKTTEAFF
D gene: -
clone size: -
J gene: TRBJ1-1
V gene: TRBV6-1
CDR3 length: 15

CDR3 DNA: TGTGCCAGCTCACTCGACAGAGTCAATCAGCCCCAGCATTTT
CDR3 protein: CASSLDRVNQPQHF
D gene: -
clone size: -
J gene: TRBJ1-5
V gene: TRBV18
CDR3 length: 14

CDR3 DNA: TGTGCCAGCAGCGCGAACAGGGCCTGGGGCTACACCTTC
CDR3 protein: CASSANRAWGYTF
D gene: -
clone size: -
J gene: TRBJ1-2
V gene: TRBV7-9
CDR3 length: 13

CDR3 DNA: TGTGCCAGCAGTTTGGCCAGGGGGAATCAGCCCCAGCATTTT
CDR3 protein: CASSLARGNQPQHF
D gene: TRBD1
clone size: -
J gene: TRBJ1-5
V gene: TRBV27
CDR3 length: 14

CDR3 DNA: TGTGCCAGCAGCTCGCCGGGACATCCCTCTGGAAACACCATATATTTT
CDR3 protein: CASSSPGHPSGNTIYF
D gene: -
clone size: -
J gene: TRBJ1-3
V gene: TRBV7-9
CDR3 length: 16

CDR3 DNA: TGCAGCGTTGAAGACCCGAATCCGGGACAGGGGCTCTTTAGCTATGGCTACACCTTC
CDR3 protein: CSVEDPNPGQGLFSYGYTF
D gene: TRBD1
clone size: once
J gene: TRBJ1-2
V gene: TRBV29-1
CDR3 length: 19

CDR3 DNA: TGTGCCAGCAGCAATACGGGATCCTACGAGCAGTACTTC
CDR3 protein: CASSNTGSYEQYF
D gene: -
clone size: once
J gene: TRBJ2-7
V gene: TRBV13
CDR3 length: 13

CDR3 DNA: TGTGCCAGCAGCCTGGGACTAGCTCTCTACGAGCAGTACTTC
CDR3 protein: CASSLGLALYEQYF
D gene: TRBD2
clone size: -
J gene: TRBJ2-7
V gene: TRBV5-4
CDR3 length: 14

CDR3 DNA: TGTGCCAGCAGCCCCCTAGGACAGGGTTATCAGCCCCAGCATTTT
CDR3 protein: CASSPLGQGYQPQHF
D gene: TRBD1
clone size: -
J gene: TRBJ1-5
V gene: TRBV7-2
CDR3 length: 15

CDR3 DNA: TGTGCCAGTAGTATTCTCCGGGGGGGCACTGAAGCTTTCTTT
CDR3 protein: CASSILRGGTEAFF
D gene: -
clone size: once
J gene: TRBJ1-1
V gene: TRBV19
CDR3 length: 14

CDR3 DNA: TGCAGCGTTGATGGACAGGGACCCTACACTGAAGCTTTCTTT
CDR3 protein: CSVDGQGPYTEAFF
D gene: TRBD1
clone size: -
J gene: TRBJ1-1
V gene: TRBV29-1
CDR3 length: 14

CDR3 DNA: TGTGCCAGTAGTACGACCGGGACAGGAGGTCAGCCCCAGCATTTT
CDR3 protein: CASSTTGTGGQPQHF
D gene: TRBD1
clone size: -
J gene: TRBJ1-5
V gene: TRBV19
CDR3 length: 15

CDR3 DNA: TGTGCCAGTAGTATTCCAGGGATGAACACTGAAGCTTTCTTT
CDR3 protein: CASSIPGMNTEAFF
D gene: -
clone size: -
J gene: TRBJ1-1
V gene: TRBV19
CDR3 length: 14

CDR3 DNA: TGTGCCAGCAGTTTTCTTAGTCTAGCTAGCACAGATACGCAGTATTTT
CDR3 protein: CASSFLSLASTDTQYF
D gene: -
clone size: -
J gene: TRBJ2-3
V gene: TRBV27
CDR3 length: 16

CDR3 DNA: TGTGCCAGCAGTGAAGTGGGACAGGCGATCCTCTCTGGAAACACCATATATTTT
CDR3 protein: CASSEVGQAILSGNTIYF
D gene: TRBD1
clone size: -
J gene: TRBJ1-3
V gene: TRBV6-1
CDR3 length: 18

CDR3 DNA: TGTGCCAGCACCCGACAGCCCCTCTATGGCTACACCTTC
CDR3 protein: CASTRQPLYGYTF
D gene: -
clone size: -
J gene: TRBJ1-2
V gene: TRBV28
CDR3 length: 13

CDR3 DNA: TGTGCCAGCAGCGAAGGGGGGGGGCCATCCTATGGCTACACCTTC
CDR3 protein: CASSEGGGPSYGYTF
D gene: -
clone size: -
J gene: TRBJ1-2
V gene: TRBV9
CDR3 length: 15

CDR3 DNA: TGCAGCGTTGTATGGGAGGGCCTCGACAATGAGCAGTTCTTC
CDR3 protein: CSVVWEGLDNEQFF
D gene: TRBD2
clone size: -
J gene: TRBJ2-1
V gene: TRBV29-1
CDR3 length: 14

CDR3 DNA: TGTGCCAGCAGCCCGACCGCCACAGGGTTTGGCCCCCAGCATTTT
CDR3 protein: CASSPTATGFGPQHF
D gene: -
clone size: -
J gene: TRBJ1-5
V gene: TRBV7-8
CDR3 length: 15

CDR3 DNA: TGTGCCAGCAGTATAGCGGGAGGGACCGGGGAGCTGTTTTTT
CDR3 protein: CASSIAGGTGELFF
D gene: TRBD2
clone size: -
J gene: TRBJ2-2
V gene: TRBV7-9
CDR3 length: 14

CDR3 DNA: TGTGCCAGCAGCCCCTTACTAGCGGGAGCCTCAGAGACCCAGTACTTC
CDR3 protein: CASSPLLAGASETQYF
D gene: TRBD2
clone size: -
J gene: TRBJ2-5
V gene: TRBV7-8
CDR3 length: 16

CDR3 DNA: TGCGCCAGCAGCCAAGAAGGCGGGAGCGGTCCAGATACGCAGTATTTT
CDR3 protein: CASSQEGGSGPDTQYF
D gene: TRBD2
clone size: -
J gene: TRBJ2-3
V gene: TRBV4-3
CDR3 length: 16

CDR3 DNA: TGCGCCAGCAGTACCCCACAGGGGGCTTCCTACAATGAGCAGTTCTTC
CDR3 protein: CASSTPQGASYNEQFF
D gene: TRBD1
clone size: -
J gene: TRBJ2-1
V gene: TRBV10-2
CDR3 length: 16

CDR3 DNA: TGTGCCAGCAGCCTCGGAGGGGCTGGAAACACCATATATTTT
CDR3 protein: CASSLGGAGNTIYF
D gene: -
clone size: -
J gene: TRBJ1-3
V gene: TRBV9
CDR3 length: 14

CDR3 DNA: TGTGCCAGCAGAACGGGACTAGCGGGAGGGTGGCAAGAGACCCAGTACTTC
CDR3 protein: CASRTGLAGGWQETQYF
D gene: TRBD2
clone size: -
J gene: TRBJ2-5
V gene: TRBV2
CDR3 length: 17

CDR3 DNA: TGTGCCATCACCACAGGGGAAGGTGGCTACACCTTC
CDR3 protein: CAITTGEGGYTF
D gene: TRBD1
clone size: -
J gene: TRBJ1-2
V gene: TRBV10-3
CDR3 length: 12

CDR3 DNA: TGCGCCAGCAGCTTGGCCGGGCAGGCGGGCTACGAGCAGTACTTC
CDR3 protein: CASSLAGQAGYEQYF
D gene: -
clone size: -
J gene: TRBJ2-7
V gene: TRBV5-1
CDR3 length: 15

CDR3 DNA: TGTGCCAGCAGCTACACAGGGCAGGAGGAGCAGTACTTC
CDR3 protein: CASSYTGQEEQYF
D gene: -
clone size: -
J gene: TRBJ2-7
V gene: TRBV7-9
CDR3 length: 13